This T cell receptor (beta chain) was retrieved from a study of cytomegalovirus exposure and HLA in healthy donors. Study results and caveats: Cytomegalovirus-associated status was assigned to 164 TCR beta chains. Specificity of three CMV-associated chains for CMV antigens was verified in vitro. Within the 100 to 150 validation repertoires, first-cohort TCR clusters tended to co-occur, according to a later analysis. Most TCR sequences were seen very rarely across donors, but some public TCRs occurred in many.

With regard to this clone: Its matching antigen is unknown.

Clones were sequenced by immunoSEQ multiplex PCR, and TCRdb holds only the in-frame ones, with some missing. The profile covers approximately 120,000 clones, with about 90% appearing a single time and approximately 2% taken by the ten largest. Germline CDR1 reads MNHEY; CDR2 reads SMNVEV (reference sequence). This CDR3 is built from 16 residues. Trimming took 4 bases from V and 2 from J, leaving 16 bases between them. The sequenced sample was PBMCs. This TCR was sampled from a woman aged 18-35 years in good health and CMV-seronegative. This chain joins TRBV27 and TRBJ2-3; possibly TRBD1 for D (6 bases). For the CDR3, the DNA is TGTGCCAGCAGTTCTTGGGGTACAGGGTCCACAGATACGCAGTATTTT. It yields the protein CASSSWGTGSTDTQYF.